This entry describes one TCR beta chain. The antigen it recognizes is unknown. There are no base qualities to consult, and no much larger clone falls within one base. This sample is part of a study of beta chain features in type 1 diabetes (dated by TCRdb to between 2018 and 2020). Regarding the research as a whole: Mean age, gender distribution, total cell number and subset yield did not differ between patients and healthy donors. Regulatory and stem cell-like memory subsets were isolated from only 8 patients and roughly 8 healthy donors, whereas naive and central memory subsets came from all 28 donors. The study compared TCRB repertoires of sorted circulating CD4+ T cell subsets between recently diagnosed type 1 diabetes patients and matched healthy donors. Across all samples, 107,917,701 sorted cells were examined, and cell number per subset correlated strongly with RNA yield. On the study overall, not on this receptor specifically: Shorter templates might be favored by PCR, yet because patient and control samples were amplified and corrected together, any such skew would affect both groups equally. Because small numbers of individuals were included in the HLA sub-analyses, any influence of HLA type on TCRB rearrangement was left unresolved. In all four CD4+ subsets, TCRB CDR3 length was moderately but significantly shorter in type 1 diabetes patients. At VDJ recombination sites, type 1 diabetes patients had fewer insertions and more deleted nucleotides, which implies abnormalities in thymic rearrangement. Naive, central memory and regulatory TCRB repertoires appeared more similar among patients than among healthy donors. Because cDNA was sequenced instead of genomic DNA, highly expressing activated cells could be over-represented, though the groups showed no difference in activation or CD3 levels.

The entire isolated RNA was reverse transcribed using the High Capacity cDNA Reverse Transcription Kit, and thus expressed TCRB transcripts were sequenced. Deep immunoSEQ sequencing was performed on naive, central memory and regulatory T cell samples, with an average of roughly 3.5 million total reads per sample. Sorted cells were lysed in RLT buffer, and RNA was extracted using DNase-treated RNeasy Micro or Mini kits according to cell number. Each cell subset was processed separately to prevent cross-contamination, with patient and healthy donor samples processed together. The immunoSEQ multiplex PCR was used to amplify TCRB sequences from cDNA, yielding 87-bp fragments that span the CDR3 region. The amplicons were sequenced using the Illumina HiSeq platform. From the authors' description of their analysis: Synthetic template baselines were used to correct PCR bias computationally, reads within Hamming distance 2 were collapsed, and singletons that could not be merged were discarded. Reads were aligned to IMGT to assign V, D and J genes, CDR3 length, and insertions or deletions at six rearrangement sites. Within each subset, clonotype counts were normalized to sorted cell number, and only after that were true diversity and Gini coefficients computed with the tcR R package. The overlap coefficient, calculated on TCRB nucleotide sequences, was used to measure repertoire sharing. In its TCRdb copy, this immuneACCESS table keeps in-frame sequences only and misses some clones. Where compared with another copy, unresolved V genes explain less than half of these, and the others have no known cause. Clone size and V and J calls were adopted from that table, with D and trimming inferred from the DNA. This sample is represented by under 400,000 clones; 14% of them were singletons. The ten largest clonotypes hold 5.5% to 7.5% of the sample.

From each donor, a single peripheral blood sample of 90 to 150 mL on average was drawn into heparinised tubes. A BD FACSAria II and a panel including CD45RO, CCR7, CD25, CD127, CD95 and CD27 were used to sort naive, central memory, regulatory and stem cell-like memory CD4+ T cells. Purity was above 95% for every sorted population. PBMCs were isolated right away by Lymphoprep density gradient centrifugation and were stained directly, without culture. So that batch effects would be minimized, each experiment stained and sorted samples in pairs, pairing one healthy donor with one patient. Measured from the cysteine to the phenylalanine, the CDR3 is 15 residues long. The entry retains the CDR3 DNA only, 45 bases that are in frame from base 1. Cut back by 7 bases and 1 base, the V and J ends lie 14 bases apart. The germline V gene yields MNHEY for CDR1 and SVGAGI for CDR2.

Specimen: central memory CD4+ T cells from blood. Recombination linked TRBV6-5 to TRBJ1-5; TRBD1 is possibly the D segment (6 matching bases). This TCR came from a man aged 25 to 40 in good health. The DNA sequence is given as TGTGCCAGCACCTTAACAGGGTTCAGCAATCAGCCCCAGCATTTT. Its protein reads: CASTLTGFSNQPQHF.